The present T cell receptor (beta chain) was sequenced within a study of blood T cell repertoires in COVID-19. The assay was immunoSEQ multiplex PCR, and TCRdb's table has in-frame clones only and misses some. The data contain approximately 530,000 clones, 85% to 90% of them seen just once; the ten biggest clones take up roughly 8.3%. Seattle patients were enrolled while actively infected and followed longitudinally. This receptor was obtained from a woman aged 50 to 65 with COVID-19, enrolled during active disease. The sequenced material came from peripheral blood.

CDR3 bases: TGCGCCAGCAGTGAGTCCCAGTTCTATGGCTACACCTTC. This sequence encodes CASSESQFYGYTF. The chain carries TRBV10-2 and TRBJ1-2; no firm D call. V lost 0 bases, J lost 4 bases, and 6 bases lay in between. The V gene's germline CDR1 is WSHSY and CDR2 SAAADI. The CDR3 is made up of 13 amino acids.